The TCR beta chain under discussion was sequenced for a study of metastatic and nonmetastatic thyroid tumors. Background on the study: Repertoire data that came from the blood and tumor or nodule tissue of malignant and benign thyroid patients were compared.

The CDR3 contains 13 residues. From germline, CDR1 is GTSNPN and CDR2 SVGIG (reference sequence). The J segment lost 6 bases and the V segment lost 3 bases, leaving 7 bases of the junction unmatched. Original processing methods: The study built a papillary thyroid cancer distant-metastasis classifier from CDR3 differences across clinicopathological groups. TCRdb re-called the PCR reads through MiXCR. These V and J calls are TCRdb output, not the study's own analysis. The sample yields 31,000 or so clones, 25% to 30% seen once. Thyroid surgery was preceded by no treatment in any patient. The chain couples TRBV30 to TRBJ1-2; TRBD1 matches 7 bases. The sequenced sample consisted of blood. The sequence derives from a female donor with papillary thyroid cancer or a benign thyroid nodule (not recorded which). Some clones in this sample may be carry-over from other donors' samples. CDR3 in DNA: TGTGCCTGGAGACCAGGGGACAGTCATGGCTACACCTTC. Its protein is CAWRPGDSHGYTF.